The T cell receptor beta chain under discussion was sequenced for a study of CD8+CD57+ T cells in acquired aplastic anemia. Patients sequenced had flow cytometry evidence of CD8+CD57+ cell expansion. Genomic DNA constituted the template upon which TCR beta VDJ and CDR3 profiling was performed. Each CDR3 protein gets one entry after TCRdb re-called the reads with MiXCR. This table holds 450,000 to 600,000 distinct CDR3 sequences, under 40% found once. Germline V gene data show CDR1 as WSHSY and CDR2 as SAAADI. The CDR3 consists of 14 residues. J was trimmed by 6 bases and V by 6 bases; bases with no gene match: 8.

The sequence came from a human donor with aplastic anemia. The source material was sorted CD4+, CD8+, or CD8+CD57+ T cells (not recorded which) from PBMCs. J is TRBJ1-2 and V is TRBV10-2, with TRBD1 matching 9 bases. This CDR3 reads CASRGRTGVHGYTF. CDR3 DNA sequence: TGCGCCAGCAGAGGAAGGACAGGGGTTCATGGCTACACCTTC.